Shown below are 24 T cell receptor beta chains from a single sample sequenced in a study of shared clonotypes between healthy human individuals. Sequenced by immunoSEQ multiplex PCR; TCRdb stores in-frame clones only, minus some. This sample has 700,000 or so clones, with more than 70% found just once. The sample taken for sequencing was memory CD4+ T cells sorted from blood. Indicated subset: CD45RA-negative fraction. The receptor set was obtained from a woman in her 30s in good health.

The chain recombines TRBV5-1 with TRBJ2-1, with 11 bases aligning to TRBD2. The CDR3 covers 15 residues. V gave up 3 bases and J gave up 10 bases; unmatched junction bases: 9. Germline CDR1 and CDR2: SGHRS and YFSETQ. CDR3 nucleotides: TGCGCCAGCAGCTGGGGACTAGCGGAGGGCCTGGAGCAGTTCTTC. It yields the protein CASSWGLAEGLEQFF.

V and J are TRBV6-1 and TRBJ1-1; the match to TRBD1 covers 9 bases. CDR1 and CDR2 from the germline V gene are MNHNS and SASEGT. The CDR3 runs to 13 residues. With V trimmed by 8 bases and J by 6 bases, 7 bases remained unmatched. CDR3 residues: CASLRDRVSEAFF. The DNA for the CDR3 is TGTGCCAGCCTTCGGGACAGGGTGTCTGAAGCTTTCTTT.

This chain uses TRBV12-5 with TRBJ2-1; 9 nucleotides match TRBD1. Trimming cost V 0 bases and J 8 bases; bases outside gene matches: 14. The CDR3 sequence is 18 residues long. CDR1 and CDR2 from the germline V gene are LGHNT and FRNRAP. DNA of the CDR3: TGTGCTAGTGGTTTGGTACCCCCGGGACAGGGAGGAGGTTATGAGCAGTTCTTC. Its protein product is CASGLVPPGQGGGYEQFF.

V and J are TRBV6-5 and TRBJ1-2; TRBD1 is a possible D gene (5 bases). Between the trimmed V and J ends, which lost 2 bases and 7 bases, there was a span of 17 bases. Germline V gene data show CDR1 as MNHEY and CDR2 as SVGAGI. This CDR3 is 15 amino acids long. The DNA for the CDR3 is TGTGCCAGCAGTTACACCTACACAGGAGAGGGTGGCTACACCTTC. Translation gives CASSYTYTGEGGYTF.

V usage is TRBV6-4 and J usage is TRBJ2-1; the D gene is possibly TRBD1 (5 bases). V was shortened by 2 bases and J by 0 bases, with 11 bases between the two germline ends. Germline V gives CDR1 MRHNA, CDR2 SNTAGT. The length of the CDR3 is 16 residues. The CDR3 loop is CASSDRTSYSYNEQFF. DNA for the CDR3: TGTGCCAGCAGTGACAGGACATCATACTCCTACAATGAGCAGTTCTTC.

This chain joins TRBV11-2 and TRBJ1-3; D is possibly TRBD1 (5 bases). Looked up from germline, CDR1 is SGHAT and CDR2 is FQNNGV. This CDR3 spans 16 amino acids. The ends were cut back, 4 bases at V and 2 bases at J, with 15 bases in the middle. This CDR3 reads CASSSGGALAGNTIYF. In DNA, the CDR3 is TGTGCCAGCAGCTCGGGTGGGGCGCTTGCTGGAAACACCATATATTTT.

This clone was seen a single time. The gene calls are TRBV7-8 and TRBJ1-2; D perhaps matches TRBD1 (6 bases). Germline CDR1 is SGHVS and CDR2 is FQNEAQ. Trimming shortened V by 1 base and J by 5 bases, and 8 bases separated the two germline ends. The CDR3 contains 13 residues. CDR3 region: CASSLGGTYGYTF. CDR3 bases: TGTGCCAGCAGCTTAGGTGGGACATATGGCTACACCTTC.

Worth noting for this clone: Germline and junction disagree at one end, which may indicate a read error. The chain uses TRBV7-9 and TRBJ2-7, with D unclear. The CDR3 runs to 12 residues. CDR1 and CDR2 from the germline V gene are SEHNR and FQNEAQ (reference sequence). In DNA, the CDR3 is TGCGCCAGCAGCTACAGCTCCTACGAGCAGTACTTC. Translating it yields CASSYSSYEQYF.

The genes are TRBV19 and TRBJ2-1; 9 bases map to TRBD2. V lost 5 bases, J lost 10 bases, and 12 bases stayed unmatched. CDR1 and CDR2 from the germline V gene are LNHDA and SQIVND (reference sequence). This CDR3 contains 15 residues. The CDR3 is CASSSTSGRWREQFF. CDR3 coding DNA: TGTGCCAGTAGTTCTACTAGCGGGCGGTGGAGGGAGCAGTTCTTC.

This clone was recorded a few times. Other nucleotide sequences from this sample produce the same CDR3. The DNA for the CDR3 is TGTGCCAGCAGTATAAACTATGGCTACACCTTC. As protein: CASSINYGYTF. The V and J genes are TRBV28 and TRBJ1-2; D remains ambiguous. The CDR3 runs 11 residues. Germline CDR1 reads MDHEN; CDR2 reads SYDVKM. V gave up 5 bases and J gave up 2 bases, with 3 bases separating them.

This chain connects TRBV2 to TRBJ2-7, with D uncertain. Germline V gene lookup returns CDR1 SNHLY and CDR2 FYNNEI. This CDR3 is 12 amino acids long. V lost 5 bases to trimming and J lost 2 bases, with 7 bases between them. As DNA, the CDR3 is TGTGCCAGCAGTAAGGACCCCTACGAGCAGTACTTC. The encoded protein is CASSKDPYEQYF.

The CDR3 spells CASSLDRDQPQHF. In DNA, the CDR3 is TGTGCCAGCAGCCTGGATCGAGATCAGCCCCAGCATTTT. J is TRBJ1-5 and V is TRBV11-3; D is undetermined. The V gene's germline CDR1 is SGHNT and CDR2 YENEEA. This CDR3 comprises 13 residues. V dropped 5 bases and J dropped 5 bases, with 10 bases sitting between them.

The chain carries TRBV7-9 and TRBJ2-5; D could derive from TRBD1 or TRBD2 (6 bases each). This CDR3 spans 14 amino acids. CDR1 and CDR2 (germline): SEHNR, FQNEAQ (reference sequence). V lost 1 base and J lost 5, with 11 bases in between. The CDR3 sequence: CASSLDRDSETQYF. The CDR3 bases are TGTGCCAGCAGCTTAGACAGGGACTCGGAGACCCAGTACTTC.

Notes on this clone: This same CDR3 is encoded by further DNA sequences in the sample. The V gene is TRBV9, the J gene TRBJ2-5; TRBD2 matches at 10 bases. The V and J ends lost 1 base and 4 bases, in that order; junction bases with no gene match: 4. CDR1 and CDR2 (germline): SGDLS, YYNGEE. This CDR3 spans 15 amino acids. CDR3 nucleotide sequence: TGTGCCAGCAGCGTAAGCGGGAGGGCGGGAGAGACCCAGTACTTC. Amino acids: CASSVSGRAGETQYF.

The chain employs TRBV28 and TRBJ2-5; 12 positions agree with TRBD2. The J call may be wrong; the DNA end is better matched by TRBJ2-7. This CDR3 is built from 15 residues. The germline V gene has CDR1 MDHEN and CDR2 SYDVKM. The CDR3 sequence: CASSPWTSGKYEQYF. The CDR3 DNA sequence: TGTGCCAGCAGTCCATGGACTAGCGGGAAATACGAGCAGTACTTC.

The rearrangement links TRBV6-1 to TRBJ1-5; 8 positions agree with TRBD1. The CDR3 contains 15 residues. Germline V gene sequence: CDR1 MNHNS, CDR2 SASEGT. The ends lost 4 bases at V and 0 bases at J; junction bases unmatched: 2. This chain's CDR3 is CASSGGQGSNQPQHF. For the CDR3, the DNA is TGTGCCAGCAGTGGAGGACAGGGTAGCAATCAGCCCCAGCATTTT.

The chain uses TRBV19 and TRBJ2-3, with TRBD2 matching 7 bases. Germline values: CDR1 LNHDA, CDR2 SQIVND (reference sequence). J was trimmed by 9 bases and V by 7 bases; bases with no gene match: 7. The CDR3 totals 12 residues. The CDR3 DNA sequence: TGTGCCAGTATCCCGTGGGGGGGAACGCAGTATTTT. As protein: CASIPWGGTQYF.

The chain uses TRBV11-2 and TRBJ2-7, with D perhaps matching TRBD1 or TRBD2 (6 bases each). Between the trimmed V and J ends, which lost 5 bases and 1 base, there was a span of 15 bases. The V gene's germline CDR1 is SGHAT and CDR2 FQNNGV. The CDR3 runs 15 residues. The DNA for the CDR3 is TGTGCCAGCAGCACGCCTGAGGGGGGATCCTACGAGCAGTACTTC. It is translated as CASSTPEGGSYEQYF.

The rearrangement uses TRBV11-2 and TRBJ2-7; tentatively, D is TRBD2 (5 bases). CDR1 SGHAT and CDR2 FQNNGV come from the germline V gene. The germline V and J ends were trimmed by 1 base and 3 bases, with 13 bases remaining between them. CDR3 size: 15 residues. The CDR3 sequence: CASSLADSTNYEQYF. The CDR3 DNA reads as TGTGCCAGCAGCTTAGCGGATTCGACTAACTACGAGCAGTACTTC.

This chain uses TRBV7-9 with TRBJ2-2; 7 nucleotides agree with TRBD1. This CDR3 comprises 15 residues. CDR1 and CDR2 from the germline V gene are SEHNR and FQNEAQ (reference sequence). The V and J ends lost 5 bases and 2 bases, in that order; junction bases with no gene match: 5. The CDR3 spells CASSPDRVNTGELFF. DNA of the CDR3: TGTGCCAGCAGCCCCGACAGGGTCAACACCGGGGAGCTGTTTTTT.

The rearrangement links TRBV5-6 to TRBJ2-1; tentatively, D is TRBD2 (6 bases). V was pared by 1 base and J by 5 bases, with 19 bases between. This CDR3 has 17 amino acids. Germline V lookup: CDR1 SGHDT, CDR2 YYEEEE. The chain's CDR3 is CASSLKRRGTPNNEQFF. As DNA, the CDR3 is TGTGCCAGCAGCTTGAAGCGCCGGGGGACTCCCAACAATGAGCAGTTCTTC.

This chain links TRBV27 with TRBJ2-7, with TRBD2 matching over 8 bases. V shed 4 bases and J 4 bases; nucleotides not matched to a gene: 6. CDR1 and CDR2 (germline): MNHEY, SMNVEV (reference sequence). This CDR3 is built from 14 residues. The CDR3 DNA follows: TGTGCCAGCAGTTCTCTAGCGGGCCCTTACGAGCAGTACTTC. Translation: CASSSLAGPYEQYF.

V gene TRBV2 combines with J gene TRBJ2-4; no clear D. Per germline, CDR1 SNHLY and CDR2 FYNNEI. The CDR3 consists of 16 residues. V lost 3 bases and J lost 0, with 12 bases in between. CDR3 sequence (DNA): TGTGCCAGCAGTGATTCAGGCGTCTTAGCCAAAAACATTCAGTACTTC. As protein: CASSDSGVLAKNIQYF.

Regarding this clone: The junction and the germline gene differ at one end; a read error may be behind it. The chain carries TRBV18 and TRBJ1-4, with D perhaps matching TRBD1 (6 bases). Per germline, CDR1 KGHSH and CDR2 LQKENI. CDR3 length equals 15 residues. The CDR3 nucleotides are TGTGCCAGCTCTCCACAGGGAGGAACTAATGAAAAACTGTTTTTT. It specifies CASSPQGGTNEKLFF.